Given below is one T cell receptor beta chain in context. Its antigen remains unidentified. It has no much larger one-base neighbor in the sample; base qualities were not kept. This sample stems from a study of blood T cell repertoires in COVID-19 (dated by TCRdb to the early 2020s). Background for the entire study: Collaborator samples came from the United States, Italy and Spain and covered acute and convalescent phases of COVID-19. The material from the prospective study consisted of cDNA or gDNA derived from T cells, B-cell-depleted T cells, or PBMCs. The dataset comprised deeply sampled blood TCRbeta repertoires from subjects exposed to, actively infected with, or recovered from COVID-19. The repertoires were released in a freely available public database meant as a resource for research on the immune response to SARS-CoV-2. The samples were drawn from the first 160 participants of the ongoing ImmuneRACE study and from 950 to 1,500 subjects provided by 6 global collaborators. A de-identified subject ID, COVID-19 status, age in years and sex were almost always included in the sample metadata. Where available, HLA class I and class II types were taken from metadata supplied by the sample provider and were not determined by assay-based typing. Broad study findings and their caveats: Clinical and demographic metadata were provided uncurated, with the amount varying by source and participant.

TCRbeta CDR3 regions were amplified from genomic DNA by means of the immunoSEQ Assay, a bias-controlled multiplex PCR. Under the source paper's analysis protocol: Nucleated cell counts per sample were estimated from amplification of reference gene primers within the assay. Sequence reads were collapsed and filtered to measure the absolute abundance of every unique TCRbeta CDR3 rearrangement. Productive Simpson clonality was computed per sample as the square root of Simpson's diversity index over productive rearrangements. Imported from immuneACCESS, the table was reduced by TCRdb to in-frame sequences with V and J called. These copies leave out some clones; in studies compared against another copy, an unresolved V gene accounts for under half, and the cause of the remainder is not known. That table is the source of V, J and clone size, and D and trimming were worked out from the DNA. In all, the sample holds roughly 140,000 clones, and approximately 80% of those were seen once. The ten largest make up 8.8% of the sample.

The CDR3 holds 14 amino acids from the cysteine to the phenylalanine. The CDR3 DNA has 42 bases and is translated from base 1. According to the germline V gene, CDR1 reads SGHRS and CDR2 reads YFSETQ. The trim is 7 bases for V and 1 base for J, with a gap of 15 bases between the germline ends. Each collaborating institution followed its own protocols to collect whole blood in K2EDTA tubes. For TCRbeta analysis, collaborators shipped samples as frozen whole blood, isolated PBMCs, or DNA extracted from either of those sample types. Source material: peripheral blood. This clonotype originated in an elderly woman in a cohort sampled during active or convalescent COVID-19. The V gene is TRBV5-1 and the J gene is TRBJ2-7; the D gene is perhaps TRBD2, on 6 matching bases. The DNA sequence reads TGCGCCAGCGGCCGGGGGACGCAGTCCTACGAGCAGTACTTC. Its protein reads: CASGRGTQSYEQYF.